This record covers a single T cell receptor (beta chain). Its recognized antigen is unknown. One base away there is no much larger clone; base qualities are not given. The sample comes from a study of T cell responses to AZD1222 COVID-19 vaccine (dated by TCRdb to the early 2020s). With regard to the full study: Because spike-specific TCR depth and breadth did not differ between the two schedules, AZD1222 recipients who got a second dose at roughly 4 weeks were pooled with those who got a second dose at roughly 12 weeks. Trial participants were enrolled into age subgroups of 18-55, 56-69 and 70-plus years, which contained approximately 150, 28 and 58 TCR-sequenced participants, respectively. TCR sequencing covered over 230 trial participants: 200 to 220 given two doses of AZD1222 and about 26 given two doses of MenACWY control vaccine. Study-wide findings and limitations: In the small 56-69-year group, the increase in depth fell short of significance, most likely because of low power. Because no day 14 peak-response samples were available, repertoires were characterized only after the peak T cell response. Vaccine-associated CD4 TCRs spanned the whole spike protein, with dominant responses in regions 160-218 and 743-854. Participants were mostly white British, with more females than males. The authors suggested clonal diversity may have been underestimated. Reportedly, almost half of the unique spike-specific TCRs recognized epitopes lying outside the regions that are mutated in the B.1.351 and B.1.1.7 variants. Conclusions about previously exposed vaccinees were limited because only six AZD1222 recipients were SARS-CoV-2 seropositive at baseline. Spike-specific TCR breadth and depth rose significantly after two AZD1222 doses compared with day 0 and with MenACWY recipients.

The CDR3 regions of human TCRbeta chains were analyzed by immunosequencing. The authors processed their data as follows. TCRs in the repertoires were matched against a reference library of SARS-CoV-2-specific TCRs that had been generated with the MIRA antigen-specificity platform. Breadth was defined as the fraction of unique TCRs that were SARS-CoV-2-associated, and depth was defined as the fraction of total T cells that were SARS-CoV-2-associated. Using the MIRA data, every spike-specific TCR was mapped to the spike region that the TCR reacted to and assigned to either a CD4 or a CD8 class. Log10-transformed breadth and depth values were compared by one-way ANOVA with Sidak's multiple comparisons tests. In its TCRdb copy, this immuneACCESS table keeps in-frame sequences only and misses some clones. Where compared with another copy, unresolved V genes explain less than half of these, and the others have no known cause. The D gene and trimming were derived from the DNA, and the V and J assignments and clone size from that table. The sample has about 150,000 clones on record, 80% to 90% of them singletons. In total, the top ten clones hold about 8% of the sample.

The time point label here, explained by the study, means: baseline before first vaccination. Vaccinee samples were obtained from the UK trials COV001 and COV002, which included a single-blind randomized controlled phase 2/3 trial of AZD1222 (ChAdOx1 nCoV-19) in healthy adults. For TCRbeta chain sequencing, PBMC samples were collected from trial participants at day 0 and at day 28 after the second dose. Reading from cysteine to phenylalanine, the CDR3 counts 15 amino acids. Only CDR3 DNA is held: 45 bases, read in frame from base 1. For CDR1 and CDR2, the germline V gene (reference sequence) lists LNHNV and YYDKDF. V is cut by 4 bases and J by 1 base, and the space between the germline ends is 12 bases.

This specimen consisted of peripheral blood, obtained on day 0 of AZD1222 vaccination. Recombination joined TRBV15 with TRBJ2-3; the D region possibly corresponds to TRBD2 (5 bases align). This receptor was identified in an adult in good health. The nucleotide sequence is TGTGCCACCAGCACCCCCCCCGGGGGCACAGATACGCAGTATTTT. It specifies CATSTPPGGTDTQYF.